A single sample gave rise to the 7 T cell receptor beta chains below, sequenced in a study of T cell repertoires in cytomegalovirus infection. No antigen has been identified for these receptors. TCRdb re-derived calls from the reads in MiXCR, one entry per CDR3 protein. The table shows a few hundred thousand distinct CDR3 sequences, with 30% to 35% occurring only once. The sample in question was cultured PBMCs, obtained from culture after CMV antigen stimulation. The origin of the receptors is a human donor in good health (CMV status not recorded). Some clones in this sample may be carry-over from other donors' samples.

The chain links TRBV12-3 or TRBV12-4 to TRBJ2-3, with D perhaps TRBD2 (5 bases). Trimming left V 3 bases short and J 4 bases short, with 26 bases between. This CDR3 has 19 amino acids. Here the CDR3 DNA reads TGTGCCAGCAGTTTGGGGAGTTGGTTTGGCGGACCCGATGCAGATACGCAGTATTTT. Residues: CASSLGSWFGGPDADTQYF.

This clonotype showed up many times. This chain links TRBV7-2 with TRBJ2-3; no clear D. Germline V gene lookup returns CDR1 SGHTA and CDR2 FQGNSA. V lost 1 base and J 4 bases, leaving 9 bases between the germline ends. The CDR3 runs 14 residues. CDR3 in amino acids: CASSLVTTADTQYF. Here the CDR3 DNA reads TGTGCCAGCAGCTTAGTGACAACCGCAGATACGCAGTATTTT.

This clonotype has just a few counts. The chain couples TRBV7-2 to TRBJ2-5, with D uncertain. Germline assignment: CDR1 SGHTA and CDR2 FQGNSA. Trimming removed 10 bases from V and 4 bases from J, with 4 bases in between. The length of the CDR3 is 9 residues. DNA for the CDR3: TGTGCCACCGGAGAGACCCAGTACTTC. This encodes CATGETQYF.

This clonotype came up a few times. V usage is TRBV7-3 and J usage is TRBJ2-3; TRBD2 might be the D (5 bases). The CDR3 is 14 residues long. V was trimmed by 4 bases and J by 6 bases, leaving 14 bases between them. Germline V gives CDR1 SGHTA, CDR2 FQGTGA. The chain's CDR3 is CASSSTISADTQYF. The CDR3 bases are TGTGCCAGCAGCTCGACTATATCCGCCGATACGCAGTATTTT.

The chain is built from TRBV5-6 and TRBJ2-3; 8 positions agree with TRBD2. V was pared by 3 bases and J by 2 bases, with 8 bases of the junction left unmatched. Germline assignment: CDR1 SGHDT and CDR2 YYEEEE. This CDR3 comprises 16 residues. The CDR3 DNA is TGTGCCAGCAGCTGGGGGGTTAGCGGGACCACAGATACGCAGTATTTT. It is translated as CASSWGVSGTTDTQYF.

This clonotype has only a few counts. This chain uses TRBV10-2 with TRBJ2-1; D might be TRBD2 (5 bases). The CDR3 runs 12 residues. V was clipped by 7 bases and J by 6 bases, with 10 bases between them. Germline lookup yields CDR1 WSHSY and CDR2 SAAADI. CDR3: CASNSGSNEQFF. In DNA form, the CDR3 reads TGCGCCAGCAATTCGGGATCCAATGAGCAGTTCTTC.

Details on this clonotype: Sequence at one end of the junction differs from germline and may be a read error. V and J are TRBV12-5 and TRBJ2-3, with 7 bases matching TRBD2. Germline assignment: CDR1 LGHNT and CDR2 FRNRAP. The CDR3 contains 14 residues. CDR3: CASGLAGITDMQYF. CDR3 DNA sequence: TGTGCTAGTGGTTTAGCGGGAATTACAGATATGCAGTATTTT. The full variable domain, with the rest looked up from reference TRBV12-5 and TRBJ2-3, is DARVTQTPRHKVTEMGQEVTMRCQPILGHNTVFWYRQTMMQGLELLAYFRNRAPLDDSGMPKDRFSAEMPDATLATLKIQPSEPRDSAVYFCASGLAGITDMQYFGPGTRLTVL.